The 25 T cell receptor beta chains given below trace back to one sample, sequenced in a study of glioma-infiltrating T cells after dendritic cell vaccination (dated by TCRdb to about 2016). The time point label on this specimen signifies: after dendritic cell vaccination, including at tumor progression/relapse. Library method: the immunoSEQ multiplex PCR assay. The clones in this table, taken by TCRdb from immuneACCESS, are in-frame only. Not every clone is retained; where verified, under half of the shortfall comes from an unresolved V gene, and the cause of the rest is unknown. The sample contains approximately 93,000 clones, about 85% of them found a single time. Clones ranked in the top ten supply about 8.5% of the sample. The source material was blood, sampled after dendritic cell vaccination. All receptors come from a human donor with glioblastoma.

The CDR3 spells CASSQEWGQTSTDTQYF. DNA of the CDR3: TGCGCCAGCAGCCAAGAATGGGGCCAGACCTCCACAGATACGCAGTATTTT. The chain links TRBV4-3 to TRBJ2-3, with D possibly being TRBD1 (5 bases). Germline lookup yields CDR1 LGHNA and CDR2 YSLEER. This CDR3 has 17 residues. V lost 0 bases and J lost 2, with 15 bases in between.

The V and J genes are TRBV7-7 and TRBJ2-1; D ambiguous. There are 13 residues in the CDR3. From germline, CDR1 is SSHAT and CDR2 FNYEAQ (reference sequence). V was pared by 5 bases and J by 6 bases, with 11 bases between. The CDR3 bases are TGTGCCAGCAGCCTCGCATCGGTCAATGAGCAGTTCTTC. This encodes CASSLASVNEQFF.

The chain couples TRBV9 to TRBJ1-1; 10 nucleotides align to TRBD1. The germline CDR1 and CDR2 sequences are SGDLS and YYNGEE. The CDR3 extends over 16 amino acids. The ends lost 4 bases at V and 2 bases at J; junction bases unmatched: 8. CDR3 in amino acids: CASSLGTGVGNTEAFF. CDR3 DNA sequence: TGTGCCAGCAGCCTTGGGACAGGGGTAGGAAACACTGAAGCTTTCTTT.

The genes are TRBV5-6 and TRBJ1-3; tentatively, D is TRBD1 (5 bases). The CDR3 extends over 17 amino acids. Germline V gene sequence: CDR1 SGHDT, CDR2 YYEEEE. Trimming pared 1 base from V and 0 bases from J, leaving 14 bases between. CDR3 DNA sequence: TGTGCCAGCAGCTTGTCGCAGGGCTCGGGCTCTGGAAACACCATATATTTT. It yields the protein CASSLSQGSGSGNTIYF.

Here the CDR3 DNA reads TGTGCCAGTAGTGACGGGACAGCTCCCTACGAGCAGTACTTC. This gives the protein CASSDGTAPYEQYF. The genes are TRBV19 and TRBJ2-7; TRBD1 agrees at 7 bases. Germline CDR1 and CDR2: LNHDA and SQIVND (reference sequence). V gave up 5 bases and J gave up 2 bases; unmatched junction bases: 6. CDR3 length: 14 amino acids.

V and J are TRBV10-3 and TRBJ2-7; TRBD1 might be the D (5 bases). The CDR3 is 19 amino acids. Trimming left V 0 bases short and J 0 bases short, with 21 bases between. The germline V gene encodes CDR1 ENHRY and CDR2 SYGVKD. The CDR3 DNA reads TGTGCCATCAGTGAGTCGCTCGGCAGGGTAGTTGGGGTCTCCTACGAGCAGTACTTC. It specifies CAISESLGRVVGVSYEQYF.

CDR3 loop: CASRGRGYNEQFF. CDR3 DNA: TGTGCCAGCAGAGGACGGGGATACAATGAGCAGTTCTTC. The gene calls are TRBV28 and TRBJ2-1; perhaps TRBD2 as D (5 bases). The germline V gene encodes CDR1 MDHEN and CDR2 SYDVKM. The V end was cut by 6 bases, the J end by 4 bases, with 10 bases between. CDR3 length: 13 amino acids.

V and J are TRBV5-1 and TRBJ2-1; 9 bases match TRBD2. Germline-derived CDR1 and CDR2 are SGHRS and YFSETQ. The CDR3 spans 14 residues. With 2 bases clipped from V and 5 bases from J, the junction kept 2 bases outside the gene matches. The CDR3 sequence: CASSLIAGDNEQFF. The DNA of the CDR3 is TGCGCCAGCAGCTTAATAGCGGGAGACAATGAGCAGTTCTTC.

The gene calls are TRBV5-1 and TRBJ2-2; no clear D. The CDR3 length is 14 residues. Germline V lookup: CDR1 SGHRS, CDR2 YFSETQ. Trimming stripped 2 bases from V and 6 bases from J, with 11 bases between. This chain's CDR3 is CASSFDGLSGELFF. DNA for the CDR3: TGCGCCAGCAGCTTTGACGGGTTGTCCGGGGAGCTGTTTTTT.

V is TRBV4-1 and J is TRBJ1-2; D is perhaps TRBD1 (6 bases). This CDR3 spans 15 amino acids. Germline V gene sequence: CDR1 MGHRA, CDR2 YSYEKL. The ends were cut back, 3 bases at V and 3 bases at J, with 14 bases in the middle. CDR3 sequence: CASSQGGGADYGYTF. The CDR3 bases are TGCGCCAGCAGCCAGGGTGGGGGCGCTGACTATGGCTACACCTTC.

CDR3 coding DNA: TGTGCCAGCTCACCGTTCGACAGGGAGTTCTCCGGTTTTCGAGAGACCCAGTACTTC. Translation gives CASSPFDREFSGFRETQYF. V gene TRBV18 combines with J gene TRBJ2-5; 7 nucleotides align to TRBD1. The CDR3 contains 19 residues. Germline CDR1 KGHSH, CDR2 LQKENI. The V and J ends lost 3 bases and 4 bases, in that order; junction bases with no gene match: 20.

This chain links TRBV7-2 with TRBJ1-4; TRBD1 aligns across 7 bases. Germline V gene data show CDR1 as SGHTA and CDR2 as FQGNSA. CDR3 size: 16 residues. V lost 1 base and J lost 4; bases outside the gene matches: 6. The CDR3 sequence is CASSLVAGQLNEKLFF. The CDR3 nucleotides read TGTGCCAGCAGCTTAGTCGCGGGACAGCTTAATGAAAAACTGTTTTTT.

This clone was counted a few times. The rearrangement uses TRBV6-5 and TRBJ1-1; D perhaps matches TRBD1 (6 bases). Trimming took 7 bases from V and 6 from J, leaving 12 bases between them. The CDR3 has 12 amino acids. Per the germline V gene, CDR1 is MNHEY and CDR2 is SVGAGI. In nucleotides, the CDR3 is TGTGCCAGCACAACAGGGTTCTCTGAAGCTTTCTTT. Its translation: CASTTGFSEAFF.

V and J are TRBV5-4 and TRBJ1-2, with a possible D match to TRBD1 (5 bases). Germline CDR1 reads SGHNT; CDR2 reads YYREEE (reference sequence). The CDR3 covers 14 residues. Trimming left V 2 bases short and J 4 bases short, with 12 bases between. CDR3 sequence reads: CASSFGGGTYGYTF. For the CDR3, the DNA is TGTGCCAGCAGCTTCGGGGGGGGTACCTATGGCTACACCTTC. Based on the CDR3 plus reference TRBV5-4 and TRBJ1-2, the full variable domain is ETGVTQSPTHLIKTRGQQVTLRCSSQSGHNTVSWYQQALGQGPQFIFQYYREEENGRGNFPPRFSGLQFPNYSSELNVNALELDDSALYLCASSFGGGTYGYTFGSGTRLTVV.

V and J are TRBV4-1 and TRBJ2-7; D may be TRBD2 (6 bases). Germline CDR1 is MGHRA and CDR2 is YSYEKL. The CDR3 spans 14 residues. V lost 2 bases, J lost 3 bases, and 11 bases lay in between. In nucleotides, the CDR3 is TGCGCCAGCAGCCAAAATAGCGGAGACTACGAGCAGTACTTC. Translating gives CASSQNSGDYEQYF.

The sample holds a few counts of this clone. The CDR3 region has the DNA TGTGCCAGCAGCCAGGGACAGGGGATTGAGCAGTTCTTC. It yields the protein CASSQGQGIEQFF. This chain links TRBV11-3 with TRBJ2-1; TRBD1 matches 10 bases. Per germline, CDR1 SGHNT and CDR2 YENEEA. CDR3 length: 13 amino acids. Trimming removed 5 bases from V and 9 bases from J; junction bases left unmatched: 4.

This clone was picked up a small number of times. The chain employs TRBV7-2 and TRBJ1-2, with 9 bases identical to TRBD1. CDR3 length equals 13 residues. Per germline, CDR1 SGHTA and CDR2 FQGNSA. The V segment lost 5 bases and the J segment 3 bases; nucleotides outside the gene matches: 1. CDR3 residues: CASSRDRDYGYTF. The CDR3 DNA sequence: TGTGCCAGCAGCCGGGACAGGGACTATGGCTACACCTTC.

This clone was seen a few times. The chain employs TRBV6-5 and TRBJ1-2; weak D call: TRBD1 (6 bases). The length of the CDR3 is 13 residues. Germline V gives CDR1 MNHEY, CDR2 SVGAGI. V lost 4 bases and J lost 3, with 9 bases in between. The CDR3 DNA sequence: TGTGCCAGCAGTTGGGGGGGCTACTATGGCTACACCTTC. The encoded protein is CASSWGGYYGYTF.

V and J are TRBV28 and TRBJ2-1; 8 bases match TRBD1. V gave up 8 bases and J gave up 1 base; unmatched junction bases: 16. CDR1 MDHEN and CDR2 SYDVKM come from the germline V gene. CDR3 length equals 18 residues. The CDR3 here is CASRPGGRGRWSYNEQFF. The CDR3 coding sequence is TGTGCCAGCCGACCTGGGGGCAGGGGGCGCTGGTCCTACAATGAGCAGTTCTTC.

This clone was counted between two and nine times. The chain has TRBV7-6 and TRBJ2-3; D perhaps matches TRBD2 (7 bases). Trimming removed 1 base at V and 3 bases at J, with 20 bases between. CDR1 is SGHVS and CDR2 is FNYEAQ in the germline V gene. The CDR3 runs 18 residues. The CDR3 region has the DNA TGTGCCAGCAGCTTAGTTTGGGCGGGGGCACATAAAACAGATACGCAGTATTTT. Translation: CASSLVWAGAHKTDTQYF.

A word on this clone: Within the sample, other DNA sequences also encode this same CDR3. The chain carries TRBV5-6 and TRBJ2-7; a weak D match, TRBD2 (6 bases). The V gene's germline CDR1 is SGHDT and CDR2 YYEEEE. V lost 0 bases and J 2 bases, leaving 18 bases between the germline ends. This CDR3 has 17 amino acids. Here the CDR3 reads CASSLGSGIWSPYEQYF. In DNA, the CDR3 is TGTGCCAGCAGCTTGGGTAGCGGCATTTGGTCCCCCTACGAGCAGTACTTC. The whole variable domain, filled in from reference TRBV5-6 and TRBJ2-7, reads DAGVTQSPTHLIKTRGQQVTLRCSPKSGHDTVSWYQQALGQGPQFIFQYYEEEERQRGNFPDRFSGHQFPNYSSELNVNALLLGDSALYLCASSLGSGIWSPYEQYFGPGTRLTVT.

This clone appeared a few times. The genes are TRBV10-3 and TRBJ2-3, with D unresolved. The CDR3 covers 13 residues. CDR1 and CDR2 (germline): ENHRY, SYGVKD. The V end was cut by 2 bases, the J end by 4 bases, with 7 bases between. The CDR3 bases are TGTGCCATCAGTGAGCCCAGGTCAGATACGCAGTATTTT. It yields the protein CAISEPRSDTQYF.

The J gene is TRBJ1-2, the V gene TRBV6-6; 9 bases map to TRBD1. CDR1 and CDR2 from the germline V gene are MNHNY and SVGAGI (reference sequence). This CDR3 is built from 15 residues. After removal of 0 bases from V and 5 bases from J, the junction contained 4 bases not matched to a gene. The CDR3 sequence is CASSYSGTGSYGYTF. DNA of the CDR3: TGTGCCAGCAGTTACTCGGGGACAGGGAGTTATGGCTACACCTTC.

The chain couples TRBV7-9 to TRBJ2-3, with TRBD2 matching over 9 bases. Germline lookup yields CDR1 SEHNR and CDR2 FQNEAQ (reference sequence). With V trimmed by 3 bases and J by 2 bases, 6 bases remained unmatched. There are 16 residues in the CDR3. The CDR3 DNA sequence: TGTGCCAGCAGCTTCGCAATAGCGGGAGTCACAGATACGCAGTATTTT. The encoded protein is CASSFAIAGVTDTQYF.

V usage is TRBV19 and J usage is TRBJ2-3; TRBD2 matches 9 bases. The germline V gene encodes CDR1 LNHDA and CDR2 SQIVND (reference sequence). This CDR3 region has 15 residues. V lost 4 bases and J lost 4; bases outside the gene matches: 6. CDR3 protein: CASSTRTSVADTQYF. Here the CDR3 DNA reads TGTGCCAGTAGTACACGGACTAGCGTGGCAGATACGCAGTATTTT.